This T cell receptor beta chain was identified during a study of cytomegalovirus exposure and HLA in healthy donors. The donors (healthy individuals) were bone marrow donors. Between the trimmed V and J ends, which lost 4 bases and 6 bases, there was a span of 14 bases. Per the germline V gene, CDR1 is SGDLS and CDR2 is YYNGEE. This CDR3 is built from 14 residues. Primers for the PCR totalled 60 Vbeta and 13 Jbeta. TCRdb's copy holds only in-frame clones and misses some; the assay was immunoSEQ multiplex PCR. The sample lists roughly 26,000 clones; almost 70% were seen once. The chain carries TRBV9 and TRBJ1-5, with D possibly TRBD1 on 5 matching bases. The TCR was taken from a woman in her 50s in good health and CMV-seronegative. The sequenced sample was PBMCs. The CDR3 nucleotides are TGTGCCAGCAGCTCTAGCGGGGGTACTCAGCCCCAGCATTTT. Translating gives CASSSSGGTQPQHF.